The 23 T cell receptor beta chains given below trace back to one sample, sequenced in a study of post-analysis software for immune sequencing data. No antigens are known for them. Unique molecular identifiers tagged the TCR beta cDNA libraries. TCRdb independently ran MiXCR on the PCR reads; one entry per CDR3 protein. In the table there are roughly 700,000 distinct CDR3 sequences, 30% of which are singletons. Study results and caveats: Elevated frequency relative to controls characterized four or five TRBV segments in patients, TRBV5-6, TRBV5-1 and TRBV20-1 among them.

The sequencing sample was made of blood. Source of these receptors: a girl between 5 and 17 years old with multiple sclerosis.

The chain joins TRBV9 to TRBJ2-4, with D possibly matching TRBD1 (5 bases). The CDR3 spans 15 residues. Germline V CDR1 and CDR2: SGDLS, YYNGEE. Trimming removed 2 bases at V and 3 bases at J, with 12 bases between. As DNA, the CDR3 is TGTGCCAGCAGCGTGGCAGGGTGTAGCAAAAACATTCAGTACTTC. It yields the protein CASSVAGCSKNIQYF.

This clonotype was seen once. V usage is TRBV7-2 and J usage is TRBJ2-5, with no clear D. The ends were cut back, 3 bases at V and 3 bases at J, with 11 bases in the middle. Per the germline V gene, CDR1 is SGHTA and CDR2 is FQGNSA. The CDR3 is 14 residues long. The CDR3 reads CASSFGLDEETQYF. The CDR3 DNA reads TGTGCCAGCAGCTTCGGTTTGGACGAAGAGACCCAGTACTTC.

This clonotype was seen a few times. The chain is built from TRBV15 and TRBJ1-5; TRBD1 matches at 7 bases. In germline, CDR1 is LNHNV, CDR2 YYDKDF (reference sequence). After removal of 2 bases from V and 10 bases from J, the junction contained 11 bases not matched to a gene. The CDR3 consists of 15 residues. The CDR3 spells CATSRSKGALRPQHF. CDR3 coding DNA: TGTGCCACCAGCAGATCGAAGGGGGCTCTAAGACCCCAGCATTTT.

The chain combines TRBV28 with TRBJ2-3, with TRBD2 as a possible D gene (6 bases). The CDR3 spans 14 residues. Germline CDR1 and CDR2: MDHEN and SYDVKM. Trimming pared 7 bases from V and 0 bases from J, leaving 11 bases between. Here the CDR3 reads CASTWRASTDTQYF. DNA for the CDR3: TGTGCCAGCACCTGGAGGGCTAGCACAGATACGCAGTATTTT.

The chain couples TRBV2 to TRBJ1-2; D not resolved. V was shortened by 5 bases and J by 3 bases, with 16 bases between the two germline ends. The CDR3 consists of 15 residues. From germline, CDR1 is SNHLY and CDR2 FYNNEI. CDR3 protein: CASSPNYPRHYGYTF. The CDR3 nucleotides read TGTGCCAGCAGTCCCAACTATCCCCGGCACTATGGCTACACCTTC.

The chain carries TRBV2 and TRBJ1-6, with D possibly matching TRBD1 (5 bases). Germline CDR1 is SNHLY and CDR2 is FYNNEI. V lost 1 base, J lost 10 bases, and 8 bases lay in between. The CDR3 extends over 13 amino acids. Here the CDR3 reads CASSEVGLSPLHF. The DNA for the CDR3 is TGTGCCAGCAGTGAAGTGGGGCTCTCACCCCTCCACTTT.

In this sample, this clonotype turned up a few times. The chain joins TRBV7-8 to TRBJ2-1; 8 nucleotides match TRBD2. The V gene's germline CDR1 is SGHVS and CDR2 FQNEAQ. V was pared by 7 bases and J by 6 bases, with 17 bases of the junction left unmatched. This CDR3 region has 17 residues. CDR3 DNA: TGTGCCAGCACCGTTCGGACGGGGGGGAGAGTCTCCAATGAGCAGTTCTTC. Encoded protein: CASTVRTGGRVSNEQFF.

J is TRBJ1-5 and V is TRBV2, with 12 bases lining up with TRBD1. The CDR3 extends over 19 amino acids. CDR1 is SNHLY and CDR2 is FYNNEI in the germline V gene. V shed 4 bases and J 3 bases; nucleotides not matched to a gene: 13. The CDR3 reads CASSGHPGQGAIVNQPQHF. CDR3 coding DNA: TGTGCCAGCAGTGGACATCCGGGACAGGGGGCGATAGTCAATCAGCCCCAGCATTTT.

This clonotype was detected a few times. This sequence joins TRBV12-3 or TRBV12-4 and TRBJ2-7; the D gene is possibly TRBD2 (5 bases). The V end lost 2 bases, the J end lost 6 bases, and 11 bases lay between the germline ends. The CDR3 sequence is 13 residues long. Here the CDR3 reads CASSLQRYREQYF. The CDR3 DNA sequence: TGTGCCAGCAGTTTACAGCGGTACCGCGAGCAGTACTTC.

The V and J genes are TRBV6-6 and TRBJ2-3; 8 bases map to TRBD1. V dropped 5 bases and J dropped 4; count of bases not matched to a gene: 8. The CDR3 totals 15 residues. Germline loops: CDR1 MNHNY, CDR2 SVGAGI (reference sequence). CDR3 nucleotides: TGTGCCAGCAGTGACGGGACAGGCCTCGCAGATACGCAGTATTTT. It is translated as CASSDGTGLADTQYF.

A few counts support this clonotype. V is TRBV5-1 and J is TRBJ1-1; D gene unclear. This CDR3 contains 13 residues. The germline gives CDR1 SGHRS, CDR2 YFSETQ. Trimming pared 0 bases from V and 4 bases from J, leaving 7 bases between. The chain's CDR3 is CASSLDGLTEAFF. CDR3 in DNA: TGCGCCAGCAGCTTGGATGGCCTCACTGAAGCTTTCTTT. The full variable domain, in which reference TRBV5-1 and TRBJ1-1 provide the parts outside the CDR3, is KAGVTQTPRYLIKTRGQQVTLSCSPISGHRSVSWYQQTPGQGLQFLFEYFSETQRNKGNFPGRFSGRQFSNSRSEMNVSTLELGDSALYLCASSLDGLTEAFFGQGTRLTVV.

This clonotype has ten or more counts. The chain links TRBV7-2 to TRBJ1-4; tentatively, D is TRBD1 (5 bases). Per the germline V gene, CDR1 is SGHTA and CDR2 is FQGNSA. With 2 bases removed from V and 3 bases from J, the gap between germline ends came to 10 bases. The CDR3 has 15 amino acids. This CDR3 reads CASSLRGWANEKLFF. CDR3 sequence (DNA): TGTGCCAGCAGCTTAAGGGGTTGGGCTAATGAAAAACTGTTTTTT.

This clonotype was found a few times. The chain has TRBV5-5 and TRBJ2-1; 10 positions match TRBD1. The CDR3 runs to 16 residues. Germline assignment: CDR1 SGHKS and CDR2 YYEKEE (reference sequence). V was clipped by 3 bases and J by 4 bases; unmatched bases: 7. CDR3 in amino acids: CASSSGPGQGYNEQFF. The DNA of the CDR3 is TGTGCCAGCAGCTCTGGACCGGGACAGGGGTACAATGAGCAGTTCTTC.

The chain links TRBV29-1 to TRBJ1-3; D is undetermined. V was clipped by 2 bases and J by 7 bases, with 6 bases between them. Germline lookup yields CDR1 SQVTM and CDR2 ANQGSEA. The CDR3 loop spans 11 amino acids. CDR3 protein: CSVELGNTIYF. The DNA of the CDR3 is TGCAGCGTTGAACTGGGCAACACCATATATTTT.

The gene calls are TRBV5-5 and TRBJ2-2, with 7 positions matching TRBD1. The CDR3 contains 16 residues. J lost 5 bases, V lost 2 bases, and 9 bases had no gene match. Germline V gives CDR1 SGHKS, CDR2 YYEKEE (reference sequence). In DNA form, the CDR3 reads TGTGCCAGCAGCTTTAGACAGGGAAGGGAAACCGGGGAGCTGTTTTTT. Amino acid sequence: CASSFRQGRETGELFF.

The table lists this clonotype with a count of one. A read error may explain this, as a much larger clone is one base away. The CDR3 DNA is TGTGCCAGCAGTTACGCCGCGACTAGCGGGGGCACAGATGCGCAGTATTTT. Translation gives CASSYAATSGGTDAQYF. This chain joins TRBV6-5 and TRBJ2-3, with 12 bases lining up with TRBD2. CDR1 is MNHEY and CDR2 is SVGAGI in the germline V gene. The CDR3 is 17 residues long.

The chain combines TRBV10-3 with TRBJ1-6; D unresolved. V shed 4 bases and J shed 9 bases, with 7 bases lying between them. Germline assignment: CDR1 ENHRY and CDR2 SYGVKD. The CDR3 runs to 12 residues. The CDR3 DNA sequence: TGTGCCATCAGTGGAGAGGGTTCACCCCTCCACTTT. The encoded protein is CAISGEGSPLHF.

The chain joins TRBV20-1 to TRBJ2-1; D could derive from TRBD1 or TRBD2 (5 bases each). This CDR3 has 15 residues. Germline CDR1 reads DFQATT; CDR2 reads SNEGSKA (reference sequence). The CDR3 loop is CRALGVGRDYNEQFF. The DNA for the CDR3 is TGCAGGGCGCTGGGGGTCGGTAGGGACTACAATGAGCAGTTCTTC.

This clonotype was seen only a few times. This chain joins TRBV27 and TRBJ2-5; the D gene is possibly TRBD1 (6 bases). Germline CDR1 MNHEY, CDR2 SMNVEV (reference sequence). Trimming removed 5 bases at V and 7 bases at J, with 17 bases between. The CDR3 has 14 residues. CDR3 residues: CASSGEGERRTQYF. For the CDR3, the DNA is TGTGCCAGCAGTGGAGAGGGGGAGAGGAGGACCCAGTACTTC.

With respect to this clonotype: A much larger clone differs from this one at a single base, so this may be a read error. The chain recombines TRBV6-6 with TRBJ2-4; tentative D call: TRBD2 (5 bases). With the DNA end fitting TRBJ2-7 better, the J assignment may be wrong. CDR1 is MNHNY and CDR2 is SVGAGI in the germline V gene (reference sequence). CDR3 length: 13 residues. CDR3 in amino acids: CAGRRSGAYEQYF. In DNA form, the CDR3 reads TGTGCCGGCAGGCGAAGCGGAGCCTACGAGCAGTACTTC.

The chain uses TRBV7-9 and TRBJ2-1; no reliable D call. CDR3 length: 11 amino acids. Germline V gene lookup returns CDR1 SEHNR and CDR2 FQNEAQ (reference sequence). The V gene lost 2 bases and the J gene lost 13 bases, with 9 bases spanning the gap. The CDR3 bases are TGTGCCAGCAGCTTAAAAGGCCCACAGTTCTTC. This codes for CASSLKGPQFF.

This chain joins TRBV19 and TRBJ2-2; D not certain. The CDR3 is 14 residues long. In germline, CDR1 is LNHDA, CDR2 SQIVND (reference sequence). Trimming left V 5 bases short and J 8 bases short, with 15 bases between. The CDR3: CASSVSRAGGELFF. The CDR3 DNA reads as TGTGCCAGTAGTGTGTCAAGGGCTGGAGGGGAGCTGTTTTTT.

CDR3 nucleotide sequence: TGTGCCACCAGTGATTTGTCAGACGGGTCCTACAATGAGCAGTTCTTC. This sequence encodes CATSDLSDGSYNEQFF. The genes are TRBV24-1 and TRBJ2-1; D unresolved. CDR3 size: 16 residues. The germline V and J ends were trimmed by 0 bases and 1 base, with 9 bases remaining between them. Per the germline V gene, CDR1 is KGHDR and CDR2 is SFDVKD.